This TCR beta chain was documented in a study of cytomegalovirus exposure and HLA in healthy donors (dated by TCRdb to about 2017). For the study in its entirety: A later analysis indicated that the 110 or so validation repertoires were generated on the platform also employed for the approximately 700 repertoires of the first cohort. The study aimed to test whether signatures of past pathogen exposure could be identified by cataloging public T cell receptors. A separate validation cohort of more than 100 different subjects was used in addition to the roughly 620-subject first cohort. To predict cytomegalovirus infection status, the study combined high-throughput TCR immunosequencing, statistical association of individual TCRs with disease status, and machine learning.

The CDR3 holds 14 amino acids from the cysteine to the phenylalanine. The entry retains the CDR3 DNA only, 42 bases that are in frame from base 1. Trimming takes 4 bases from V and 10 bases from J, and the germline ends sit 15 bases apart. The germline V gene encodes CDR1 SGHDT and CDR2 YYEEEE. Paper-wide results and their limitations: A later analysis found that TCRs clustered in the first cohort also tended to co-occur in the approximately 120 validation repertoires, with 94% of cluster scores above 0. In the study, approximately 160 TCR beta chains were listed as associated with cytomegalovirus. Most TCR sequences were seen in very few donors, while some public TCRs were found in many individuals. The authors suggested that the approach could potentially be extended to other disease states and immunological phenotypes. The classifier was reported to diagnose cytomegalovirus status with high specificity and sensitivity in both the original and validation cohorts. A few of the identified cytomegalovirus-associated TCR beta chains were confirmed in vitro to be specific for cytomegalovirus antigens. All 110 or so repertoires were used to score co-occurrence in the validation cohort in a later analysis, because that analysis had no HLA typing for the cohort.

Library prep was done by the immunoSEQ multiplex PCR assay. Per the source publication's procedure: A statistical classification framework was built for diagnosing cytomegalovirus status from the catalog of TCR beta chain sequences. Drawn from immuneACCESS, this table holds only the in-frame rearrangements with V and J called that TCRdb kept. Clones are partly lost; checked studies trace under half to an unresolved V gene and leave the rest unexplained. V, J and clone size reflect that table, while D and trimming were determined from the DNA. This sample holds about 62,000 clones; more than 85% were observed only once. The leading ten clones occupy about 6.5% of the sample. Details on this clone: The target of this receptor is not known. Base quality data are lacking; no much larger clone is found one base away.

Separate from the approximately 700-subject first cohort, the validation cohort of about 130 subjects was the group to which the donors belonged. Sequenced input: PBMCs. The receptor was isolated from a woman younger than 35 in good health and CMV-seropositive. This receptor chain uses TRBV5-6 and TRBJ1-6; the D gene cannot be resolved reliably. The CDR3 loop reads CASSRRERISPLHF. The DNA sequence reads TGTGCCAGCAGCCGCCGGGAGAGGATATCACCCCTCCACTTT.